A single sample is the source of the 21 T cell receptor beta chains below, sequenced in a study of T-cell reconstitution after alpha-beta-depleted transplantation in children. The authors prepared the TCRbeta library with unique molecular identifiers. TCRdb called the PCR reads again in MiXCR, with one record for every CDR3 protein. The sample includes 450,000 to 600,000 distinct CDR3 sequences, 30% to 35% seen only once; the top ten take approximately 2.3%. The sample here was PBMCs from the stem cell graft donor, taken from the stem cell graft. These receptors were obtained from a human donor who donated a stem cell graft to a child with aplastic anemia.

The rearrangement uses TRBV29-1 and TRBJ2-5; 10 nucleotides line up with TRBD1. Trimming cost V 3 bases and J 4 bases; bases outside gene matches: 8. This CDR3 has 15 residues. The germline CDR1 and CDR2 sequences are SQVTM and ANQGSEA. As DNA, the CDR3 is TGCAGCGTTGATTATTGGGGACAGGGGCCAGAGACCCAGTACTTC. As protein: CSVDYWGQGPETQYF.

V usage is TRBV6-1 and J usage is TRBJ1-1, with D possibly TRBD1 on 6 matching bases. V lost 8 bases, J lost 11 bases, and 21 bases lay in between. The CDR3 loop spans 13 amino acids. Germline V gene data show CDR1 as MNHNS and CDR2 as SASEGT. In DNA, the CDR3 is TGTGCCAGCGGGGGATATACAGGGTCGGGCGCTTTCTTT. Translating gives CASGGYTGSGAFF.

This clonotype was detected a few times. The chain couples TRBV20-1 to TRBJ1-2, with D hard to call. CDR1 and CDR2 from the germline V gene are DFQATT and SNEGSKA (reference sequence). There are 13 residues in the CDR3. Trimming left V 3 bases short and J 1 base short, with 9 bases between. This CDR3 is CSASPLLNYGYTF. The DNA of the CDR3 is TGCAGTGCTAGTCCCCTTCTTAACTATGGCTACACCTTC.

This clonotype was counted a few times. This chain connects TRBV11-3 to TRBJ1-1; D gene ambiguous. V lost 4 bases and J 3 bases, leaving 6 bases between the germline ends. The CDR3 length is 12 residues. CDR1 and CDR2 from the germline V gene are SGHNT and YENEEA. CDR3 DNA: TGTGCCAGCAGCTATAGGGACACTGAAGCTTTCTTT. The encoded protein is CASSYRDTEAFF.

The chain employs TRBV7-9 and TRBJ2-1; TRBD2 matches 8 bases. This CDR3 region has 13 residues. Germline loops: CDR1 SEHNR, CDR2 FQNEAQ (reference sequence). Trimming cost V 4 bases and J 6 bases; bases outside gene matches: 2. Here the CDR3 DNA reads TGTGCCAGCAGCTATGCGGGGGGCAATGAGCAGTTCTTC. This encodes CASSYAGGNEQFF.

This clonotype was seen a few times. The chain uses TRBV12-3 or TRBV12-4 and TRBJ1-2; 7 positions match TRBD1. Trimming at V came to 5 bases and at J to 7 bases, leaving 4 bases not matched to a gene. This CDR3 spans 12 amino acids. This CDR3 is CASSLTGAGYTF. The CDR3 DNA reads as TGTGCCAGCAGTCTTACAGGGGCTGGCTACACCTTC.

This clonotype was counted ten times or more. The genes are TRBV6-6 and TRBJ1-1; D might be TRBD1 (5 bases). CDR3 length: 12 residues. CDR1 and CDR2 (germline): MNHNY, SVGAGI (reference sequence). V lost 6 bases to trimming and J lost 1 base, with 6 bases between them. In DNA form, the CDR3 reads TGTGCCAGCAGCGGGGGGAACACTGAAGCTTTCTTT. Translated, it gives CASSGGNTEAFF.

V and J are TRBV7-2 and TRBJ1-1; unclear D gene. This CDR3 spans 15 amino acids. V was trimmed by 1 base and J by 2 bases, leaving 11 bases between them. Germline V gene lookup returns CDR1 SGHTA and CDR2 FQGNSA. In DNA form, the CDR3 reads TGTGCCAGCAGCTTAGTTCAGGCCTCAAACACTGAAGCTTTCTTT. Translated, it gives CASSLVQASNTEAFF.

This sequence joins TRBV5-6 and TRBJ1-4; the D gene is possibly TRBD1 (5 bases). Deletions cut 0 bases from V and 12 bases from J, with 9 bases between. This CDR3 spans 12 amino acids. Germline V gene data show CDR1 as SGHDT and CDR2 as YYEEEE. The CDR3 loop reads CASSLAGRELFF. The CDR3 region has the DNA TGTGCCAGCAGCTTGGCAGGGAGGGAACTGTTTTTT.

This clonotype was counted at least ten times. The chain has TRBV5-5 and TRBJ2-3, with 8 bases fitting TRBD2. Germline assignment: CDR1 SGHKS and CDR2 YYEKEE (reference sequence). V dropped 7 bases and J dropped 2; count of bases not matched to a gene: 9. The CDR3 extends over 15 amino acids. CDR3 sequence (DNA): TGTGCCAGCGCGCCACTAGCGGAACTCACAGATACGCAGTATTTT. This gives the protein CASAPLAELTDTQYF. Together with reference TRBV5-5 and TRBJ2-3, the CDR3 gives the full variable domain: DAGVTQSPTHLIKTRGQQVTLRCSPISGHKSVSWYQQVLGQGPQFIFQYYEKEERGRGNFPDRFSARQFPNYSSELNVNALLLGDSALYLCASAPLAELTDTQYFGPGTRLTVL.

J is TRBJ2-1 and V is TRBV30; 14 bases are a match to TRBD2. J gave up 8 bases and V 3 bases, and 9 bases lay outside the gene matches. The CDR3 consists of 16 residues. Germline lookup yields CDR1 GTSNPN and CDR2 SVGIG (reference sequence). In DNA, the CDR3 is TGTGCCTGGAGCCCCGGACTAGCGGGAGGCCCGGATGAGCAGTTCTTC. Translated, it gives CAWSPGLAGGPDEQFF.

This sequence joins TRBV14 and TRBJ1-1; unclear D gene. CDR1 SGHDN and CDR2 FVKESK come from the germline V gene. This CDR3 has 14 amino acids. V dropped 1 base and J dropped 4 bases, with 10 bases sitting between them. The CDR3 loop reads CASSQGAASTEAFF. The CDR3 bases are TGTGCCAGCAGCCAAGGGGCCGCGAGCACTGAAGCTTTCTTT. The full variable domain, in which reference TRBV14 and TRBJ1-1 provide the parts outside the CDR3, is EAGVTQFPSHSVIEKGQTVTLRCDPISGHDNLYWYRRVMGKEIKFLLHFVKESKQDESGMPNNRFLAERTGGTYSTLKVQPAELEDSGVYFCASSQGAASTEAFFGQGTRLTVV.

This clonotype was observed a handful of times. CDR3 region: CAISETETGADTEAFF. The CDR3 bases are TGTGCCATCAGTGAGACCGAGACAGGGGCGGACACTGAAGCTTTCTTT. The V gene is TRBV10-3, the J gene TRBJ1-1, with 8 bases fitting TRBD1. The CDR3 totals 16 residues. Germline V gene sequence: CDR1 ENHRY, CDR2 SYGVKD. Unmatched junction bases numbered 8, after V lost 2 bases and J lost 3 bases.

This clonotype was detected only a few times. The chain joins TRBV5-1 to TRBJ1-1; D may be TRBD1 (5 bases). The CDR3 length is 14 residues. Per the germline V gene, CDR1 is SGHRS and CDR2 is YFSETQ. Trimming took off 4 bases at V and 7 bases at J, with 17 bases between the two ends. CDR3 amino acids: CASSPLLRQGEAFF. For the CDR3, the DNA is TGCGCCAGCAGCCCCCTTCTACGGCAGGGTGAAGCTTTCTTT.

This chain's CDR3 is CASSYETSGRTDTQYF. CDR3 in DNA: TGTGCCAGCAGTTACGAGACTAGCGGGAGGACAGATACGCAGTATTTT. This rearrangement joins TRBV11-1 to TRBJ2-3; 13 bases fit TRBD2. There are 16 residues in the CDR3. Germline CDR1 SGHAT, CDR2 FQDESV (reference sequence). The V and J ends lost 6 bases and 3 bases, in that order; junction bases with no gene match: 6. The full variable domain, its missing parts supplied by reference TRBV11-1 and TRBJ2-3, is EAEVAQSPRYKITEKSQAVAFWCDPISGHATLYWYRQILGQGPELLVQFQDESVVDDSQLPKDRFSAERLKGVDSTLKIQPAELGDSAMYLCASSYETSGRTDTQYFGPGTRLTVL.

This clonotype was seen ten or more times. V and J are TRBV30 and TRBJ1-3; 7 bases agree with TRBD1. CDR3 length equals 15 residues. The junction had 9 bases not matched to a gene; V was cut back by 3 bases and J by 4 bases. CDR1 is GTSNPN and CDR2 is SVGIG in the germline V gene (reference sequence). CDR3 coding DNA: TGTGCCTGGAGGCGGGGACAGACATCGGGAAACACCATATATTTT. Residues: CAWRRGQTSGNTIYF.

This clonotype was seen only a few times. The V gene is TRBV29-1, the J gene TRBJ1-2; possibly TRBD1 for D (6 bases). Germline CDR1 and CDR2: SQVTM and ANQGSEA. Trimming pared 6 bases from V and 1 base from J, leaving 12 bases between. The CDR3 has 13 amino acids. For the CDR3, the DNA is TGCAGCGTGCTACAGGGAGATAACTATGGCTACACCTTC. It is translated as CSVLQGDNYGYTF.

This clonotype was counted between two and nine times. The chain joins TRBV20-1 to TRBJ2-3; 7 bases fit TRBD2. CDR3 size: 16 residues. With 5 bases clipped from V and 3 bases from J, the junction kept 14 bases outside the gene matches. Germline V gives CDR1 DFQATT, CDR2 SNEGSKA (reference sequence). The CDR3 reads CSAPFSGGRGTDTQYF. The CDR3 nucleotides are TGCAGTGCTCCCTTCTCCGGGGGGAGAGGTACAGATACGCAGTATTTT.

This chain connects TRBV30 to TRBJ2-1; maybe TRBD2 (5 bases). The CDR3 sequence is 13 residues long. Trimming stripped 2 bases from V and 10 bases from J, with 15 bases between. Germline V gene data show CDR1 as GTSNPN and CDR2 as SVGIG (reference sequence). The DNA for the CDR3 is TGTGCCTGGAGTAGAGCTAGCCGCGGGGAGCAGTTCTTC. It encodes CAWSRASRGEQFF.

The chain carries TRBV6-5 and TRBJ2-5, with 7 nucleotides matching TRBD1. CDR3 length equals 14 residues. Looked up from germline, CDR1 is MNHEY and CDR2 is SVGAGI. V was pared by 4 bases and J by 9 bases, with 11 bases of the junction left unmatched. CDR3 bases: TGTGCCAGCAGTTTTGACAGGGCCCCTGGGGCCCAGTACTTC. It is translated as CASSFDRAPGAQYF.

This rearrangement joins TRBV5-1 to TRBJ1-1; no definite D call. V was cut by 0 bases and J by 2 bases, with 11 bases left in between. In germline, CDR1 is SGHRS, CDR2 YFSETQ. This CDR3 is built from 15 residues. DNA of the CDR3: TGCGCCAGCAGCTTGGGGGTTGGAAGAAACACTGAAGCTTTCTTT. It yields the protein CASSLGVGRNTEAFF.